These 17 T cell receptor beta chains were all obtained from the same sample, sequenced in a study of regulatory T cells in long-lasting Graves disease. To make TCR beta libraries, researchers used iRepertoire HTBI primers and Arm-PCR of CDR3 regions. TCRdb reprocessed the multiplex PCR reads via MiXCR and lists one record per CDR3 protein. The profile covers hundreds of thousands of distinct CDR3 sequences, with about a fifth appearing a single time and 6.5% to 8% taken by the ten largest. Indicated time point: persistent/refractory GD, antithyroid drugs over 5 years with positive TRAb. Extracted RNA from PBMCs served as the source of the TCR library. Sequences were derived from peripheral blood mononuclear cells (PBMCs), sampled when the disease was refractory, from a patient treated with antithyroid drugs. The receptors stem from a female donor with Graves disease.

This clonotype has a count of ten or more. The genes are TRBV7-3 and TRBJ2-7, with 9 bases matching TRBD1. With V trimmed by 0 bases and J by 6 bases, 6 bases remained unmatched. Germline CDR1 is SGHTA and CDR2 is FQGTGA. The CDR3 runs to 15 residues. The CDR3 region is CASSLTGQGATEQYF. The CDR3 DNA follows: TGTGCCAGCAGCTTAACGGGACAGGGAGCAACCGAGCAGTACTTC.

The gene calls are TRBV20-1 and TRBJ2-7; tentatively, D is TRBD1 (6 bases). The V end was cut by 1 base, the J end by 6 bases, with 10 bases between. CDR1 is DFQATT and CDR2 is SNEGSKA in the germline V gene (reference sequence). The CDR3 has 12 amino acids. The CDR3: CSARVYRVEQYF. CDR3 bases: TGCAGTGCTAGAGTGTACAGGGTCGAGCAGTACTTC.

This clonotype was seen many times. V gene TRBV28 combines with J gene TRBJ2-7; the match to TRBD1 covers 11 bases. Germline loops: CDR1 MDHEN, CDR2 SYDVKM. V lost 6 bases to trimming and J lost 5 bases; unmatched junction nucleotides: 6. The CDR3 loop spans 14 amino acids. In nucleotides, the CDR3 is TGTGCCAGCAGGGGTTGGACAGGGGGCGACGAGCAGTACTTC. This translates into CASRGWTGGDEQYF.

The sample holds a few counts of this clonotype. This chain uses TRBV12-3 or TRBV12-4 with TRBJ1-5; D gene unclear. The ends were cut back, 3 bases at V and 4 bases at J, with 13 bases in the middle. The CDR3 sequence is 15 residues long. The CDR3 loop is CASSFGRLINQPQHF. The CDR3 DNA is TGTGCCAGCAGTTTTGGCAGACTTATAAATCAGCCCCAGCATTTT.

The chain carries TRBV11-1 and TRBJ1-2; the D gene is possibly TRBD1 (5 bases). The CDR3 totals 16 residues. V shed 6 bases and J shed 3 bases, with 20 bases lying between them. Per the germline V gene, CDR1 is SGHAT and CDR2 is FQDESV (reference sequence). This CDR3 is CASSYSTTESDYGYTF. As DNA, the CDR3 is TGTGCCAGCAGTTACTCGACGACAGAGTCGGACTATGGCTACACCTTC.

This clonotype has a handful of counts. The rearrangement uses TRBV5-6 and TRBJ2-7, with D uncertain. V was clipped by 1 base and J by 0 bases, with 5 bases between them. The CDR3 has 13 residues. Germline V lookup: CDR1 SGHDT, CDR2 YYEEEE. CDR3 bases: TGTGCCAGCAGCTTGTATGACTCCTACGAGCAGTACTTC. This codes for CASSLYDSYEQYF.

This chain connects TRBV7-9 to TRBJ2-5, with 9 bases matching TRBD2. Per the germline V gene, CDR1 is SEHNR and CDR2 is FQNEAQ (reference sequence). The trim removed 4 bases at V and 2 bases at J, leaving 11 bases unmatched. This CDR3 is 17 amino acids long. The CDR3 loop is CASSSGSTSGLQETQYF. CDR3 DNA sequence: TGTGCCAGCAGCTCCGGCAGTACTAGCGGGCTACAAGAGACCCAGTACTTC.

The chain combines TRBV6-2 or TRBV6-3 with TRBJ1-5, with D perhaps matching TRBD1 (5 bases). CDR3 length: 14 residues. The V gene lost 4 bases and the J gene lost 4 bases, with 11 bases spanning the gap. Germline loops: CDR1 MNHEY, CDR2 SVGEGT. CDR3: CASSSDSFNQPQHF. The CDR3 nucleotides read TGTGCCAGCAGTTCCGACAGCTTTAATCAGCCCCAGCATTTT.

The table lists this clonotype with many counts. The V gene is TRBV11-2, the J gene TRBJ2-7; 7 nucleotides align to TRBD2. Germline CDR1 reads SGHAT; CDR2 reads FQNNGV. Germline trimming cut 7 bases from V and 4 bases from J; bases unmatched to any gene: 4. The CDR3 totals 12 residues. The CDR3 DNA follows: TGTGCCAGCACCCTAGCGGCGTACGAGCAGTACTTC. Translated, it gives CASTLAAYEQYF.

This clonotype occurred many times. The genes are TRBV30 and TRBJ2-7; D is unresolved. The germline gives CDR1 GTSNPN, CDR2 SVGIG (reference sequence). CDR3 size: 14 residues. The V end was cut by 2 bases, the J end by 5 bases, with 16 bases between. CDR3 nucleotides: TGTGCCTGGAGTATTTCCGTGGTCGGAGACGAGCAGTACTTC. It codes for CAWSISVVGDEQYF. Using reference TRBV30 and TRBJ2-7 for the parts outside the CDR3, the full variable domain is SQTIHQWPATLVQPVGSPLSLECTVEGTSNPNLYWYRQAAGRGLQLLFYSVGIGQISSEVPQNLSASRPQDRQFILSSKKLLLSDSGFYLCAWSISVVGDEQYFGPGTRLTVT.

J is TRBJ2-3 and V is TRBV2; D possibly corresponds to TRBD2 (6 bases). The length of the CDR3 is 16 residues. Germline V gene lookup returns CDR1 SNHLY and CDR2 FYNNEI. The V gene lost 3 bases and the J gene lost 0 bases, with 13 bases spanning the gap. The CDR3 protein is CASSELEGISTDTQYF. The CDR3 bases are TGTGCCAGCAGTGAGCTGGAGGGGATAAGCACAGATACGCAGTATTTT.

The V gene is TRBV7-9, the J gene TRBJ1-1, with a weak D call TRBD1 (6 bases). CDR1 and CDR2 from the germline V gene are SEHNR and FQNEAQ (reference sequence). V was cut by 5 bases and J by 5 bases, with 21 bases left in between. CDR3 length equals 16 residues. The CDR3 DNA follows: TGTGCCAGCAGCCCAACGACAGGAGGGAGCGTTACTGAAGCTTTCTTT. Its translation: CASSPTTGGSVTEAFF.

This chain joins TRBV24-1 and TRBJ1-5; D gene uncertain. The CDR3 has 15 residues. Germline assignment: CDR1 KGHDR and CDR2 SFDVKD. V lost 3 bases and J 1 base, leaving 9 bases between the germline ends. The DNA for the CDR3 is TGTGCCACCAGTGATGCCGGAGGGAGCAATCAGCCCCAGCATTTT. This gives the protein CATSDAGGSNQPQHF.

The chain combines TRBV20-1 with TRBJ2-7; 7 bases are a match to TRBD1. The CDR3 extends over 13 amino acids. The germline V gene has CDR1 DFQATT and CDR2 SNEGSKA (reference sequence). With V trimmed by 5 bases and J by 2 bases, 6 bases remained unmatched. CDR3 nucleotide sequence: TGCAGTGCTTCCGGGACAGCTACCTACGAGCAGTACTTC. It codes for CSASGTATYEQYF.

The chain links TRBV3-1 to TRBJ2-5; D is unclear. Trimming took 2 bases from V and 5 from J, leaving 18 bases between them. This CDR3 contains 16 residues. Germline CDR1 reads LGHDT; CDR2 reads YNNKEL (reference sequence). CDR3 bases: TGTGCCAGCAGCCAAACAGCCCCTTTGGCCGCTGAGACCCAGTACTTC. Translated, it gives CASSQTAPLAAETQYF.

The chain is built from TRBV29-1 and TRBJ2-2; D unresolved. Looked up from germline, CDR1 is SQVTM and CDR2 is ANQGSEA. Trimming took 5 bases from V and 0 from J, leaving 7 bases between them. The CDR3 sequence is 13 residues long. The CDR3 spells CSVNLANTGELFF. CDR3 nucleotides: TGCAGCGTTAACCTCGCGAACACCGGGGAGCTGTTTTTT.

The CDR3 loop is CSVGGGRESSYNEQFF. The CDR3 nucleotides read TGCAGCGTTGGAGGGGGGCGGGAGAGTTCCTACAATGAGCAGTTCTTC. The chain uses TRBV29-1 and TRBJ2-1, with a tentative D call TRBD2 (7 bases). The CDR3 consists of 16 residues. The germline V gene has CDR1 SQVTM and CDR2 ANQGSEA. The V gene lost 4 bases and the J gene lost 1 base, with 17 bases spanning the gap.